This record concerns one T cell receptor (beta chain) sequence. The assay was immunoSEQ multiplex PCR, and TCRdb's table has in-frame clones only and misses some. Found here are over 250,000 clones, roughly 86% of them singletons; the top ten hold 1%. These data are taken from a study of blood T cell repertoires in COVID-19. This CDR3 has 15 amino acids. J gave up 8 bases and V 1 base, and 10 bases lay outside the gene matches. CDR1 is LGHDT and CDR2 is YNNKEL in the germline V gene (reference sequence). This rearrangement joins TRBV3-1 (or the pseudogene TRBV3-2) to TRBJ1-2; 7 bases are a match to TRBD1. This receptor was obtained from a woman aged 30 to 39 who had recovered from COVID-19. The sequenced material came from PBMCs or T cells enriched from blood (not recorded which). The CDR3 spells CASSQVAQGNTGYTF. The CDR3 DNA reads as TGTGCCAGCAGCCAAGTGGCACAGGGGAACACCGGCTACACCTTC.